The sequence of this T cell receptor beta chain was determined in a study of blood T cell repertoires in COVID-19 (TCRdb year 2020). Regarding the research as a whole: Samples covering the acute and convalescent phases of COVID-19 were provided by collaborators in the United States, Italy and Spain. The material from the prospective study consisted of cDNA or gDNA derived from T cells, B-cell-depleted T cells, or PBMCs. The dataset comprised deeply sampled blood TCRbeta repertoires from subjects exposed to, actively infected with, or recovered from COVID-19. The repertoires were released in a freely available public database meant as a resource for research on the immune response to SARS-CoV-2. Samples were obtained from the ongoing ImmuneRACE study (first 160 participants) and from about 1,300 subjects provided by 6 global collaborators. Sample metadata almost always included a de-identified subject ID, COVID-19 status, age in years and sex. Where available, HLA class I and class II types were taken from metadata supplied by the sample provider and were not determined by assay-based typing. On the study overall, not on this receptor specifically: The amount of clinical and demographic metadata varied by source and participant and was provided uncurated.

In the prospective study, participants were roughly 18 to 95 years old, resided in 20 to 30 geographic areas of the United States, and were enrolled through a virtual design. In the prospective study, participants were assigned to cohorts based on the clinical history participants reported in a screening survey and a study questionnaire. Mobile phlebotomists in the prospective study collected whole blood, serum and a nasopharyngeal or oropharyngeal swab from every participant. Participants in the prospective study had the option to provide additional blood draws and questionnaires over a roughly 2-month period. Before DNA extraction, prospective study blood samples were shipped either frozen or at room temperature. TCRbeta CDR3 regions were amplified from genomic DNA by means of the immunoSEQ Assay, a bias-controlled multiplex PCR. Per the original workflow: Within the assay, amplification of reference gene primers was used to estimate how many nucleated cells each sample contained. To quantify the absolute abundance of each unique TCRbeta CDR3 rearrangement, sequence reads were collapsed and filtered. For each sample, productive Simpson clonality was calculated as the square root of Simpson's diversity index across productive rearrangements. TCRdb holds this immuneACCESS table with in-frame rearrangements only. Some clones are missing; in checked studies, unresolved V genes explain under half, and the rest has no known cause. V and J calls and clone size come straight from that table; D and trimming were deduced from the DNA. The sample records roughly 250,000 clones, approximately 91% of which are singletons. 2.3% of the sample rests with the top ten.

As for this clone: Its antigen target is currently unknown. Base qualities are not at hand, and no much larger clone is one base apart.

Sequencing was performed on PBMCs or T cells enriched from blood (not recorded which). The TCR originated in a woman aged 40 to 50 with acute COVID-19.

The nucleotide sequence reads as follows: TGCGCCAGCAGCGGGACAGGGGCAGAGACCCAGTACTTC. Its protein product is CASSGTGAETQYF. The sequence links TRBV5-1 to TRBJ2-5, with 10 middle bases fitting TRBD1. The germline V gene yields SGHRS for CDR1 and YFSETQ for CDR2. For this chain, trimming is 4 bases at the V end and 4 bases at the J end, and the number of junction bases without a gene match is 1. The CDR3 holds 13 amino acids from the cysteine to the phenylalanine. The read is trimmed to its CDR3 DNA, 39 bases read in frame from base 1.